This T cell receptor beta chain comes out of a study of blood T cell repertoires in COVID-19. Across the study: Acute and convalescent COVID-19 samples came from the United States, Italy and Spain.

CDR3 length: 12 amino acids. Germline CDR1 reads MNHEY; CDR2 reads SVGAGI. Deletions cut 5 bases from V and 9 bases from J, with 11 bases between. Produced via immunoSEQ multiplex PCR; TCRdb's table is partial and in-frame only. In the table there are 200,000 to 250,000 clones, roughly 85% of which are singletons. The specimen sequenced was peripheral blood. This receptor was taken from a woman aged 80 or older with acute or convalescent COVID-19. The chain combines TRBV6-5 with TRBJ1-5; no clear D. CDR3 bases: TGTGCCAGCAGTACCAACCGGGGGCCCCAGCATTTT. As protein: CASSTNRGPQHF.